Listed below are T cell receptor beta chains from one sample, sequenced in a study of cytomegalovirus exposure and HLA in healthy donors. Generated by immunoSEQ multiplex PCR, the TCRdb table keeps only in-frame clones and is missing some. The sample holds some 150,000 clones. The specimen was PBMCs. The source of these receptors is a woman between 18 and 30 years old in good health and CMV-seronegative. Both conserved end residues are part of each CDR3. The order of the fields is V gene, D gene, J gene, CDR3 DNA, CDR3 protein. D genes are given only for firm matches.

v_call: TRBV9; d_call: .; j_call: TRBJ2-3; cdr3_nt: TGTGCCAGCAGTGCCGGCGGGCATACGCAGTATTTT; cdr3_aa: CASSAGGHTQYF
v_call: TRBV7-9; d_call: TRBD1; j_call: TRBJ1-1; cdr3_nt: TGTGCCAGCAGCCCGAGGACAGGGGGGCTCTCTGAAGCTTTCTTT; cdr3_aa: CASSPRTGGLSEAFF
v_call: TRBV19; d_call: .; j_call: TRBJ1-2; cdr3_nt: TGTGCCAGTAGGCCGAGATTCCAGGGGATAGGCTATGGCTACACCTTC; cdr3_aa: CASRPRFQGIGYGYTF
v_call: TRBV4-2; d_call: .; j_call: TRBJ1-2; cdr3_nt: TGTGCCAGCAGCCGTACCGGACGGGATCCTAACTATGGCTACACCTTC; cdr3_aa: CASSRTGRDPNYGYTF
v_call: TRBV19; d_call: TRBD1; j_call: TRBJ1-5; cdr3_nt: TGTGCCAGTAGTTTAAGACAGGGGACAGGGGATCAGCCCCAGCATTTT; cdr3_aa: CASSLRQGTGDQPQHF
v_call: TRBV7-6; d_call: .; j_call: TRBJ2-3; cdr3_nt: TGTGCCAGCAGCCCAAGGCAGGTCACAGATACGCAGTATTTT; cdr3_aa: CASSPRQVTDTQYF
v_call: TRBV18; d_call: .; j_call: TRBJ2-7; cdr3_nt: TGTGCCAGCTCACCAGGGGACACCACCTACGAGCAGTACTTC; cdr3_aa: CASSPGDTTYEQYF
v_call: TRBV10-1; d_call: TRBD2; j_call: TRBJ2-5; cdr3_nt: TGCGCCAGCAGTGAACAGACTAGCGGGAGCCCAGAGACCCAGTACTTC; cdr3_aa: CASSEQTSGSPETQYF
v_call: TRBV21-1; d_call: .; j_call: TRBJ2-4; cdr3_nt: TGTGCCAGCAGCAACAGGACAGGGGTCAAAAACATTCAGTACTTC; cdr3_aa: CASSNRTGVKNIQYF
v_call: TRBV13; d_call: .; j_call: TRBJ2-1; cdr3_nt: TGTGCCAGCAGCCCTTCGGATAGCGCAAATTACAATGAGCAGTTCTTC; cdr3_aa: CASSPSDSANYNEQFF
v_call: TRBV11-2; d_call: .; j_call: TRBJ1-6; cdr3_nt: TGTGCCAGCAGCCTCGACAGAAGCTCCTATAATTCACCCCTCCACTTT; cdr3_aa: CASSLDRSSYNSPLHF
v_call: TRBV29-1; d_call: .; j_call: TRBJ2-3; cdr3_nt: TGCAGCGTTGTCGGCGGTAGCACAGATACGCAGTATTTT; cdr3_aa: CSVVGGSTDTQYF
v_call: TRBV5-1; d_call: TRBD1; j_call: TRBJ1-2; cdr3_nt: TGCGCCAGCAGCTTGACGGCAGGGGGGTTTCTAAGCTATGGCTACACCTTC; cdr3_aa: CASSLTAGGFLSYGYTF
v_call: TRBV6-5; d_call: .; j_call: TRBJ1-2; cdr3_nt: TGTGCCAGCATGTCCCTCACAGTGCTTAACTATGGCTACACCTTC; cdr3_aa: CASMSLTVLNYGYTF
v_call: TRBV7-2; d_call: TRBD2; j_call: TRBJ2-5; cdr3_nt: TGTGCCAGCAGCCGGAGCGGGAGTCAAGAGACCCAGTACTTC; cdr3_aa: CASSRSGSQETQYF
v_call: TRBV6-6; d_call: .; j_call: TRBJ1-1; cdr3_nt: TGTGCCAGCTCCAGGGAATACACTGAAGCTTTCTTT; cdr3_aa: CASSREYTEAFF
v_call: TRBV10-1; d_call: .; j_call: TRBJ1-1; cdr3_nt: TGCGCCAGCAGGACACGTCCTCGGAACAGAAAGAACACTGAAGCTTTCTTT; cdr3_aa: CASRTRPRNRKNTEAFF
v_call: TRBV28; d_call: TRBD1; j_call: TRBJ1-2; cdr3_nt: TGTGCCAGCAGTTCGCCGGGACAGGGAAACTATGGCTACACCTTC; cdr3_aa: CASSSPGQGNYGYTF
v_call: TRBV7-9; d_call: TRBD1; j_call: TRBJ1-4; cdr3_nt: TGTGCCAGCACAGGGGGCTATGAAAAACTGTTTTTT; cdr3_aa: CASTGGYEKLFF
v_call: TRBV6-1; d_call: TRBD2; j_call: TRBJ2-1; cdr3_nt: TGTGCCAGCAGTGAAGAACCAGCGGGACTCTACAATGAGCAGTTCTTC; cdr3_aa: CASSEEPAGLYNEQFF
v_call: TRBV10-1; d_call: .; j_call: TRBJ2-1; cdr3_nt: TGCGACCTGCTGGACTACCCCCCGACCTACAATGAGCAGTTCTTC; cdr3_aa: CDLLDYPPTYNEQFF
v_call: TRBV29-1; d_call: TRBD1; j_call: TRBJ2-7; cdr3_nt: TGCAGCGTACGACAGGGACGCTACGAGCAGTACTTC; cdr3_aa: CSVRQGRYEQYF
v_call: TRBV2; d_call: .; j_call: TRBJ2-3; cdr3_nt: TGTGCCAGCACGTCGGGTACGCAGTATTTT; cdr3_aa: CASTSGTQYF
v_call: TRBV7-8; d_call: TRBD2; j_call: TRBJ2-1; cdr3_nt: TGTGCCAGCAGCTTACCCTCCGAGACTAGCCCTACTAATCCCAGCTCCTACAATGAGCAGTTCTTC; cdr3_aa: CASSLPSETSPTNPSSYNEQFF
v_call: TRBV7-9; d_call: .; j_call: TRBJ1-2; cdr3_nt: TGTGCCAGCAGCTTATGGGGGGAGGATGGCTACACCTTC; cdr3_aa: CASSLWGEDGYTF
v_call: TRBV4-3; d_call: TRBD1; j_call: TRBJ1-4; cdr3_nt: TGCGCCAGCAGCCAAGGACAGGGGGTAAACGAAAAACTGTTTTTT; cdr3_aa: CASSQGQGVNEKLFF
v_call: TRBV11-3; d_call: .; j_call: TRBJ2-3; cdr3_nt: TGTGCCAGCAGCTTATTTATCGCGGCAGATACGCAGTATTTT; cdr3_aa: CASSLFIAADTQYF
v_call: TRBV4-2; d_call: .; j_call: TRBJ1-1; cdr3_nt: TGTGCCAGCAGCCCCAGGGAATCCACTGAAGCTTTCTTT; cdr3_aa: CASSPRESTEAFF
v_call: TRBV29-1; d_call: .; j_call: TRBJ1-2; cdr3_nt: TGCAGCGTCGGGTTGGTCTATGGCTACACCTTC; cdr3_aa: CSVGLVYGYTF
v_call: TRBV29-1; d_call: .; j_call: TRBJ2-1; cdr3_nt: TGCAGCGTTAAGTTTTTACTCCGGGATGAGCAGTTCTTC; cdr3_aa: CSVKFLLRDEQFF
v_call: TRBV18; d_call: .; j_call: TRBJ1-1; cdr3_nt: TGTGCCAGCTCACTTCGACAGGACACTGAAGCTTTCTTT; cdr3_aa: CASSLRQDTEAFF
v_call: TRBV5-1; d_call: .; j_call: TRBJ2-3; cdr3_nt: TGCGCCAGCAGCTTGGCCCCCTTTCATCACTACTTTAGCACAGATACGCAGTATTTT; cdr3_aa: CASSLAPFHHYFSTDTQYF
v_call: TRBV5-1; d_call: .; j_call: TRBJ1-1; cdr3_nt: TGCGCCAGCAGCTTGGCGGGACAATTCATGAACACTGAAGCTTTCTTT; cdr3_aa: CASSLAGQFMNTEAFF
v_call: TRBV4-2; d_call: .; j_call: TRBJ1-3; cdr3_nt: TGTGCCAGCAGCCAAGAAGGCCTCCAGGGCAACGGAAACACCATATATTTT; cdr3_aa: CASSQEGLQGNGNTIYF
v_call: TRBV28; d_call: .; j_call: TRBJ1-2; cdr3_nt: TGTGCCAGCAGTTTCCCAAGAGGTAACTATGGCTACACCTTC; cdr3_aa: CASSFPRGNYGYTF
v_call: TRBV6-1; d_call: .; j_call: TRBJ1-1; cdr3_nt: TGTGCCAGCAGTGAATGGGGGGGGAATTTGAACACTGAAGCTTTCTTT; cdr3_aa: CASSEWGGNLNTEAFF
v_call: TRBV7-9; d_call: .; j_call: TRBJ2-3; cdr3_nt: TGTGCCAGCAGCTTAATACTTACGGGGCGGTGGGGGGCAGATACGCAGTATTTT; cdr3_aa: CASSLILTGRWGADTQYF
v_call: TRBV5-1; d_call: .; j_call: TRBJ2-5; cdr3_nt: TGCGCCAGCAGGTCGACGGGGGTGGCCTCAGAGACCCAGTACTTC; cdr3_aa: CASRSTGVASETQYF
v_call: TRBV30; d_call: TRBD2; j_call: TRBJ2-3; cdr3_nt: TGTGCCTGGAGAGGACTAGCTACAGATACGCAGTATTTT; cdr3_aa: CAWRGLATDTQYF
v_call: TRBV14; d_call: TRBD1; j_call: TRBJ2-7; cdr3_nt: TGTGCCAGCAGCCCGACAGGGGGGATTGTCTACGAGCAGTACTTC; cdr3_aa: CASSPTGGIVYEQYF
v_call: TRBV4-3; d_call: TRBD1; j_call: TRBJ2-2; cdr3_nt: TGCGCCAGCAGCCAAGGGACAGGGGGCGGAACTAGCGGGGAGCTGTTTTTT; cdr3_aa: CASSQGTGGGTSGELFF
v_call: TRBV6-4; d_call: TRBD2; j_call: TRBJ2-1; cdr3_nt: TGTGCCAGCAGTGACCAGACTAGCGGGAGGACTGAGCAGTTCTTC; cdr3_aa: CASSDQTSGRTEQFF
v_call: TRBV7-2; d_call: .; j_call: TRBJ2-3; cdr3_nt: TGTGCCAGCAGCTTAGGCGGGACTCCGACAGATACGCAGTATTTT; cdr3_aa: CASSLGGTPTDTQYF
v_call: TRBV7-3; d_call: TRBD2; j_call: TRBJ2-1; cdr3_nt: TGTGCCAGCAGCTTAACGCTAGCGGGAGGCAATGAGCAGTTCTTC; cdr3_aa: CASSLTLAGGNEQFF
v_call: TRBV7-3; d_call: TRBD1; j_call: TRBJ2-1; cdr3_nt: TGTGCCAGCAGCCCGGGACAGGGCTCCTACAATGAGCAGTTCTTC; cdr3_aa: CASSPGQGSYNEQFF
v_call: TRBV5-4; d_call: TRBD2; j_call: TRBJ2-1; cdr3_nt: TGTGCCAGCAGCGCGGGACTAGCGGGAGACAATGAGCAGTTCTTC; cdr3_aa: CASSAGLAGDNEQFF
v_call: TRBV11-3; d_call: .; j_call: TRBJ2-2; cdr3_nt: TGTGCCAGCAGCTTAGAGTTCACAGCGAACACCGGGGAGCTGTTTTTT; cdr3_aa: CASSLEFTANTGELFF
v_call: TRBV29-1; d_call: .; j_call: TRBJ1-2; cdr3_nt: TGCAGCGGGGGGGACGATGGTTACACCTTC; cdr3_aa: CSGGDDGYTF
v_call: TRBV7-3; d_call: .; j_call: TRBJ2-1; cdr3_nt: TGTGCCAGCAGCTTAGGGGCCACGACCAATGAGCAGTTCTTC; cdr3_aa: CASSLGATTNEQFF
v_call: TRBV7-2; d_call: TRBD2; j_call: TRBJ2-2; cdr3_nt: TGTGCCAGCAGCTCGCACCTGGTTACGGGAGGGAACACCGGGGAGCTGTTTTTT; cdr3_aa: CASSSHLVTGGNTGELFF
v_call: TRBV7-2; d_call: .; j_call: TRBJ2-3; cdr3_nt: TGTGCCAGCAGTTACACAGATACGCAGTATTTT; cdr3_aa: CASSYTDTQYF
v_call: TRBV4-3; d_call: TRBD1; j_call: TRBJ1-1; cdr3_nt: TGCGCCAGCAGCCAAGCGGACAGGAGGAGTGGGGCTGAAGCTTTCTTT; cdr3_aa: CASSQADRRSGAEAFF
v_call: TRBV5-1; d_call: TRBD2; j_call: TRBJ2-5; cdr3_nt: TGCGCCAGCAGCCCCGGGGGACTAGCCGGAACCCAGTACTTC; cdr3_aa: CASSPGGLAGTQYF
v_call: TRBV11-2; d_call: .; j_call: TRBJ1-1; cdr3_nt: TGTGCCAGCAGCTTATTATCGAGCGCTGAAGCTTTCTTT; cdr3_aa: CASSLLSSAEAFF
v_call: TRBV7-6; d_call: .; j_call: TRBJ1-1; cdr3_nt: TGTGCCAGCAGCTTAGGGGCGAACACTGAAGCTTTCTTT; cdr3_aa: CASSLGANTEAFF
v_call: TRBV5-1; d_call: .; j_call: TRBJ2-3; cdr3_nt: TGCGCCAGCAGCCCCCTTACAGGGACCCCAGATACGCAGTATTTT; cdr3_aa: CASSPLTGTPDTQYF
v_call: TRBV5-4; d_call: .; j_call: TRBJ1-2; cdr3_nt: TGTGCCAGCAGCTCGACACCCAACTATGGCTACACCTTC; cdr3_aa: CASSSTPNYGYTF
v_call: TRBV29-1; d_call: .; j_call: TRBJ1-4; cdr3_nt: TGCAGCGCCCGGGGGGCAAGTGAAAAACTGTTTTTT; cdr3_aa: CSARGASEKLFF
v_call: TRBV5-1; d_call: TRBD2; j_call: TRBJ2-7; cdr3_nt: TGCGCCAGCAGCTTTAGCCGGGAGCGGGGGGGCTACGAGCAGTACTTC; cdr3_aa: CASSFSRERGGYEQYF
v_call: TRBV19; d_call: TRBD1; j_call: TRBJ1-4; cdr3_nt: TGTGCCAGTCGACAGGGATGGGAGGATGCAACTAATGAAAAACTGTTTTTT; cdr3_aa: CASRQGWEDATNEKLFF